A single sample gave rise to the 11 T cell receptor beta chains below, sequenced in a study of blood T cells in healthy people across ages. A second 7 to 11 cycle PCR used barcoded and J-beta primers. One entry per CDR3 protein, called by TCRdb with MiXCR from the 5' RACE reads. The sample comprises around 820,000 distinct CDR3 sequences, roughly 25% of which are singletons, and approximately 4% rests with the top ten. The same sample was also studied in work on T cells of mothers and their children.

The specimen sequenced was blood. Receptors were obtained from a boy younger than 18 in good health.

This clonotype was counted between two and nine times. The chain combines TRBV2 with TRBJ2-7; tentative D call: TRBD1 (7 bases). CDR1 is SNHLY and CDR2 is FYNNEI in the germline V gene. This CDR3 spans 13 amino acids. V lost 6 bases to trimming and J lost 3 bases, with 12 bases between them. The CDR3, as DNA: TGTGCCAGCAGCCCCAGGGGGGTCTACGAGCAGTACTTC. Translating it yields CASSPRGVYEQYF.

This clonotype was picked up one time. The chain uses TRBV7-9 and TRBJ2-3; no clear D. CDR3 length: 8 amino acids. Between the trimmed V and J ends, which lost 10 bases and 13 bases, there was a span of 9 bases. Germline V gene lookup returns CDR1 SEHNR and CDR2 FQNEAQ (reference sequence). The CDR3: CAIDPKYF. CDR3 DNA sequence: TGTGCCATCGACCCAAAGTATTTT. Variable domain in full (rest from reference TRBV7-9 and TRBJ2-3): DTGVSQNPRHKITKRGQNVTFRCDPISEHNRLYWYRQTLGQGPEFLTYFQNEAQLEKSRLLSDRFSAERPKGSFSTLEIQRTEQGDSAMYLCAIDPKYFGPGTRLTVL.

The chain is built from TRBV7-3 and TRBJ2-5; possible D gene TRBD2, 6 bases. Germline CDR1 reads SGHTA; CDR2 reads FQGTGA. Trimming left V 3 bases short and J 2 bases short, with 10 bases between. There are 14 residues in the CDR3. CDR3 sequence reads: CASSFPTSQETQYF. DNA of the CDR3: TGTGCCAGCAGCTTCCCGACTAGTCAAGAGACCCAGTACTTC.

The sample holds a few counts of this clonotype. The chain joins TRBV29-1 to TRBJ2-1, with TRBD2 identical over 7 bases. In germline, CDR1 is SQVTM, CDR2 ANQGSEA. The trim removed 0 bases at V and 2 bases at J, leaving 7 bases unmatched. The CDR3 contains 16 residues. This CDR3 is CSVEEGLVGPYNEQFF. CDR3 coding DNA: TGCAGCGTTGAAGAAGGACTAGTGGGCCCCTACAATGAGCAGTTCTTC.

The rearrangement joins TRBV12-3 or TRBV12-4 to TRBJ2-1; D ambiguous. Judging by the DNA end, TRBJ2-5 fits better; the J call may be wrong. The CDR3 loop spans 13 amino acids. The CDR3 loop is CASGAGQEETQYF. The CDR3 bases are TGTGCCAGCGGCGCTGGGCAGGAAGAGACCCAGTACTTC.

This chain uses TRBV7-3 with TRBJ2-2; D possibly corresponds to TRBD1 (5 bases). The CDR3 is made up of 14 amino acids. Germline loops: CDR1 SGHTA, CDR2 FQGTGA. V dropped 3 bases and J dropped 3 bases, with 8 bases sitting between them. The CDR3 loop reads CASSFDRYTGELFF. CDR3 in DNA: TGTGCCAGCAGCTTCGACAGATACACCGGGGAGCTGTTTTTT.

This clonotype has more than one count but fewer than ten. The CDR3 nucleotides read TGCAGCGTTGATTCAACTAGCCTCTCCTACAATGAGCAGTTCTTC. It encodes CSVDSTSLSYNEQFF. The genes are TRBV29-1 and TRBJ2-1, with D possibly being TRBD2 (6 bases). The length of the CDR3 is 15 residues. The germline V gene has CDR1 SQVTM and CDR2 ANQGSEA. V lost 3 bases to trimming and J lost 0 bases, with 12 bases between them.

The chain is built from TRBV27 and TRBJ2-5; TRBD2 agrees at 7 bases. V shed 1 base, J shed 7 bases, and the junction held 6 bases outside the gene matches. The CDR3 contains 14 residues. Germline V gene lookup returns CDR1 MNHEY and CDR2 SMNVEV (reference sequence). CDR3 sequence reads: CASSLFRGEGTQYF. CDR3 coding DNA: TGTGCCAGCAGTTTATTCAGAGGGGAGGGGACCCAGTACTTC.

This clonotype was counted between two and nine times. V gene TRBV7-2 combines with J gene TRBJ2-7; 9 nucleotides match TRBD1. V was clipped by 5 bases and J by 2 bases; unmatched bases: 4. Germline values: CDR1 SGHTA, CDR2 FQGNSA. The CDR3 has 14 amino acids. The CDR3 sequence is CASSIQGAAYEQYF. As DNA, the CDR3 is TGTGCCAGCAGCATACAGGGGGCTGCCTACGAGCAGTACTTC.

There are a few counts of this clonotype. This chain uses TRBV6-5 with TRBJ1-5, with no clear D. Germline V CDR1 and CDR2: MNHEY, SVGAGI. V was trimmed by 6 bases and J by 3 bases, leaving 12 bases between them. The CDR3 is 14 amino acids. Here the CDR3 reads CASSRGRDNQPQHF. The CDR3 DNA sequence: TGTGCCAGCAGCCGAGGCAGAGACAATCAGCCCCAGCATTTT.

V gene TRBV9 combines with J gene TRBJ2-1, with 12 bases identical to TRBD1. The germline gives CDR1 SGDLS, CDR2 YYNGEE. The CDR3 totals 17 residues. V trimming: 3 bases; J trimming: 7 bases; junction bases outside the gene matches: 11. CDR3 region: CASSGRAGQGAGNEQFF. DNA of the CDR3: TGTGCCAGCAGCGGTAGGGCGGGACAGGGGGCTGGAAATGAGCAGTTCTTC.